This TCR beta chain derives from a study of T cell responses to AZD1222 COVID-19 vaccine. Study-wide points: Donor demographics were predominantly white British with a female majority; clonal diversity may be underestimated.

In the case of this clone: Its antigen is still unknown.

The CDR3 sequence is 15 residues long. Germline V gene sequence: CDR1 SGHRS, CDR2 YFSETQ. The junction had 2 bases not matched to a gene; V was cut back by 1 base and J by 2 bases. Clones were sequenced by immunoSEQ multiplex PCR, and TCRdb holds only the in-frame ones, with some missing. The sample yields tens of thousands of clones, 80% to 90% seen once. This clonotype was obtained from an adult in good health. This specimen consisted of peripheral blood, obtained on day 0 of AZD1222 vaccination. This sequence joins TRBV5-1 and TRBJ2-3; 9 nucleotides line up with TRBD2. CDR3 DNA: TGCGCCAGCAGCTTGAGCGGGGGGTACACAGATACGCAGTATTTT. The encoded protein is CASSLSGGYTDTQYF.